This T cell receptor (beta chain) was captured by sequencing in a study of blood T cell repertoires in COVID-19. Trimming shortened V by 1 base and J by 0 bases, and 9 bases separated the two germline ends. Per the germline V gene, CDR1 is SNHLY and CDR2 is FYNNEI. The CDR3 is 15 amino acids. Per the original methods: Quantification of nucleated cells was approximated via reference gene primer amplification. The assay was immunoSEQ multiplex PCR, and TCRdb's table has in-frame clones only and misses some. Clone size and V and J calls were adopted from that table, with D and trimming inferred from the DNA. The sample has some 300,000 clones; 90% are singletons.

This TCR was recovered from a woman between 18 and 30 years old with acute COVID-19. Sequenced material: PBMCs or T cells enriched from blood (not recorded which). V and J are TRBV2 and TRBJ1-2, with a weak D call TRBD1 (5 bases). CDR3 sequence (DNA): TGTGCCAGCAGTGAAGAGCAGGGTTCTAACTATGGCTACACCTTC. It codes for CASSEEQGSNYGYTF.